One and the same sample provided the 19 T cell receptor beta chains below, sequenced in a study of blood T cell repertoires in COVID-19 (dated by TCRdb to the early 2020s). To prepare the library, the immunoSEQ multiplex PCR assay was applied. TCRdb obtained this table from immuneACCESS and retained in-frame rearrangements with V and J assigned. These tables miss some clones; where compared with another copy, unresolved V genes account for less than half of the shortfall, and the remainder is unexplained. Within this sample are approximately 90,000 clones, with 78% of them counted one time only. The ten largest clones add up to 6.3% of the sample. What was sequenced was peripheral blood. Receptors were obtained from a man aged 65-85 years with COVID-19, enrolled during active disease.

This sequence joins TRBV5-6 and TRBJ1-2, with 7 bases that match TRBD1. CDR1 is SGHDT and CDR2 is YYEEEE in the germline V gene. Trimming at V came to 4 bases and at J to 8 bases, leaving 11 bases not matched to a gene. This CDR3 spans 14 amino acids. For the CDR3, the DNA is TGTGCCAGCAGCCCCGACAGGGCCTCTGGGGGCTACACCTTC. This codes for CASSPDRASGGYTF. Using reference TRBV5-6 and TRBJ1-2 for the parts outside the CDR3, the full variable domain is DAGVTQSPTHLIKTRGQQVTLRCSPKSGHDTVSWYQQALGQGPQFIFQYYEEEERQRGNFPDRFSGHQFPNYSSELNVNALLLGDSALYLCASSPDRASGGYTFGSGTRLTVV.

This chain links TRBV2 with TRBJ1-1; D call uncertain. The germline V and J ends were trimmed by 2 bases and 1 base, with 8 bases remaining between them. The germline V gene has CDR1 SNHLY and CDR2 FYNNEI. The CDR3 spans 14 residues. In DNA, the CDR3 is TGTGCCAGCAGTGAACGGGGTAGGAACACTGAAGCTTTCTTT. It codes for CASSERGRNTEAFF. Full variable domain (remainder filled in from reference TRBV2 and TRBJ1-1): EPEVTQTPSHQVTQMGQEVILRCVPISNHLYFYWYRQILGQKVEFLVSFYNNEISEKSEIFDDQFSVERPDGSNFTLKIRSTKLEDSAMYFCASSERGRNTEAFFGQGTRLTVV.

The CDR3 DNA is TGTGCCAGTAGTGCCCAGGGCAGGAATTCACCCCTCCACTTT. Translated, it gives CASSAQGRNSPLHF. The V call is TRBV19, the J call TRBJ1-6; D is perhaps TRBD1 (5 bases). Between the trimmed V and J ends, which lost 5 bases and 7 bases, there was a span of 12 bases. CDR1 LNHDA and CDR2 SQIVND come from the germline V gene (reference sequence). The CDR3 is made up of 14 amino acids.

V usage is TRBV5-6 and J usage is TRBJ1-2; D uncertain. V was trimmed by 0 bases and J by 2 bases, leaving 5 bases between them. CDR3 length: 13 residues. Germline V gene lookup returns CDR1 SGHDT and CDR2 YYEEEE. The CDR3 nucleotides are TGTGCCAGCAGCTTGGAACAGAACTATGGCTACACCTTC. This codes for CASSLEQNYGYTF. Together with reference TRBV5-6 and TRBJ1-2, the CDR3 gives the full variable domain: DAGVTQSPTHLIKTRGQQVTLRCSPKSGHDTVSWYQQALGQGPQFIFQYYEEEERQRGNFPDRFSGHQFPNYSSELNVNALLLGDSALYLCASSLEQNYGYTFGSGTRLTVV.

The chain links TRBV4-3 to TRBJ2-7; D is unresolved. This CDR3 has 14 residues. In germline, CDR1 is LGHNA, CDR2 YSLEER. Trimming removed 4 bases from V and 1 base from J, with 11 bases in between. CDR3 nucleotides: TGCGCCAGCAGCCCTACTTCTACGTCCTACGAGCAGTACTTC. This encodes CASSPTSTSYEQYF.

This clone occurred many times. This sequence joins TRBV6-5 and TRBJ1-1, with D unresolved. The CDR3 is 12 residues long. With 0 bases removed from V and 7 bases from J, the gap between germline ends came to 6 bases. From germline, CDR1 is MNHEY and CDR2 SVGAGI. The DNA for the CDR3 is TGTGCCAGCAGTTACTCGGGCAGTGAAGCTTTCTTT. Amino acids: CASSYSGSEAFF.

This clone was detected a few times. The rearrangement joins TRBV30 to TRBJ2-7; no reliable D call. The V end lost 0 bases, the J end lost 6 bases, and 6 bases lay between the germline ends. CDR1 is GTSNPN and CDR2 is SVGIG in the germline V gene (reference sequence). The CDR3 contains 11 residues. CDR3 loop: CAWSVQVEQYF. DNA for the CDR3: TGTGCCTGGAGTGTCCAGGTCGAGCAGTACTTC.

The CDR3 loop reads CASSLRQYGETQYF. The CDR3 DNA reads TGTGCCAGCAGTTTGCGACAGTACGGGGAGACCCAGTACTTC. J is TRBJ2-5 and V is TRBV28; perhaps TRBD1 as D (5 bases). Trimming removed 3 bases at V and 5 bases at J, with 13 bases between. There are 14 residues in the CDR3. Germline V lookup: CDR1 MDHEN, CDR2 SYDVKM.

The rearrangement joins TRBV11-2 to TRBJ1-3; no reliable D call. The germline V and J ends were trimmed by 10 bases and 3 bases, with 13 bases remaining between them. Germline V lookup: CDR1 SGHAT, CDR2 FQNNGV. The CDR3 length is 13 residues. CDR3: CATETGGGNTIYF. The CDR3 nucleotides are TGTGCCACCGAGACCGGAGGTGGAAACACCATATATTTT. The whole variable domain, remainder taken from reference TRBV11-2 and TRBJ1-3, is EAGVAQSPRYKIIEKRQSVAFWCNPISGHATLYWYQQILGQGPKLLIQFQNNGVVDDSQLPKDRFSAERLKGVDSTLKIQPAKLEDSAVYLCATETGGGNTIYFGEGSWLTVV.

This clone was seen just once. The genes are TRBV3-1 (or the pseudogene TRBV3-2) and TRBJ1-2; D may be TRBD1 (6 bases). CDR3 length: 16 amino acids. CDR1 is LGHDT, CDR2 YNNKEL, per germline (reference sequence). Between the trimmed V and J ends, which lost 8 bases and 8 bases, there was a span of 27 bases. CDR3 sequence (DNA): TGTGCCAGCGCCCGGGCAGGGGACTATCTAATTGGCGGCTACACCTTC. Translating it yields CASARAGDYLIGGYTF.

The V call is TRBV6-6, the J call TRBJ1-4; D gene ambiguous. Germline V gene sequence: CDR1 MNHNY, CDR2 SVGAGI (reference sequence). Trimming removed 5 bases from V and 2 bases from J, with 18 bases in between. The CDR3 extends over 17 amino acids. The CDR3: CASSPSQAIATNEKLFF. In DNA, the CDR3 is TGTGCCAGCAGTCCGTCCCAGGCTATCGCGACTAATGAAAAACTGTTTTTT.

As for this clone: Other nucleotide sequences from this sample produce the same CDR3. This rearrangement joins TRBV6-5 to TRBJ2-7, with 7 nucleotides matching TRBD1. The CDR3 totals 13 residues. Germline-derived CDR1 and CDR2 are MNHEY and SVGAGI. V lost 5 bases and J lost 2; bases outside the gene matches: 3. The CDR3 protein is CASSRTGTYEQYF. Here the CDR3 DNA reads TGTGCCAGCAGTCGGACAGGAACCTACGAGCAGTACTTC.

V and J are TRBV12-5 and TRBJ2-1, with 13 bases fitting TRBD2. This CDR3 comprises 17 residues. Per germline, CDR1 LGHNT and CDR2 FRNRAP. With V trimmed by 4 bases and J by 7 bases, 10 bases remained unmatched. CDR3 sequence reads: CASGSHRLAGGRNEQFF. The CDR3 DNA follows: TGTGCTAGTGGTTCTCACCGACTAGCGGGGGGCCGGAATGAGCAGTTCTTC.

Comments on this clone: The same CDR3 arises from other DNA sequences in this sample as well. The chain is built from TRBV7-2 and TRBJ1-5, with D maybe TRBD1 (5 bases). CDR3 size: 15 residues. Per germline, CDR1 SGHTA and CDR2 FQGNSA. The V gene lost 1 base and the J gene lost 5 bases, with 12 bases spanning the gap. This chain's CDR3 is CASSLVGGRDQPQHF. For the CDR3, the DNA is TGTGCCAGCAGCTTAGTGGGGGGTAGAGATCAGCCCCAGCATTTT.

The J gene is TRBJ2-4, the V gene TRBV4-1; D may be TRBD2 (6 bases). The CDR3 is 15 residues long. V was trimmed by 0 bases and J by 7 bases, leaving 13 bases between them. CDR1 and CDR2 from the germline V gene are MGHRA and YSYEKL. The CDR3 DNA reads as TGCGCCAGCAGCCAAGATAGCGGAACGCTTAACATTCAGTACTTC. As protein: CASSQDSGTLNIQYF.

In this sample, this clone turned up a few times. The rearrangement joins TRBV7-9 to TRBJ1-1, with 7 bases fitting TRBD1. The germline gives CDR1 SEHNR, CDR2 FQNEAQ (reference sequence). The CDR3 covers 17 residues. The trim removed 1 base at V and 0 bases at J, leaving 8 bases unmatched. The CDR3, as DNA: TGTGCCAGCAGCTTAGTGAGTTGGGGACAGATGAACACTGAAGCTTTCTTT. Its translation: CASSLVSWGQMNTEAFF.

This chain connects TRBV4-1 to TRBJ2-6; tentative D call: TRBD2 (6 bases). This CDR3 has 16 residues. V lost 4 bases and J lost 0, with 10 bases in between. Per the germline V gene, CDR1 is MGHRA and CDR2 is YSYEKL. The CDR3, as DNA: TGCGCCAGCAGCCCGGCGGGGATCTCTGGGGCCAACGTCCTGACTTTC. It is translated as CASSPAGISGANVLTF.

The chain's CDR3 is CASSLTIARELFF. Written as DNA, the CDR3 is TGTGCCAGCAGTTTGACGATAGCCCGGGAGCTGTTTTTT. J is TRBJ2-2 and V is TRBV28; D unclear. The CDR3 sequence is 13 residues long. Germline CDR1 and CDR2: MDHEN and SYDVKM. Trimming took off 3 bases at V and 9 bases at J, with 11 bases between the two ends.

CDR3 in amino acids: CASRTDGTIYEQFF. The CDR3 nucleotides read TGTGCCAGCAGGACAGACGGAACAATTTATGAGCAGTTCTTC. The chain recombines TRBV2 with TRBJ2-1, with D possibly being TRBD1 (5 bases). V shed 6 bases and J shed 8 bases, with 17 bases lying between them. The CDR3 has 14 amino acids. Per germline, CDR1 SNHLY and CDR2 FYNNEI.